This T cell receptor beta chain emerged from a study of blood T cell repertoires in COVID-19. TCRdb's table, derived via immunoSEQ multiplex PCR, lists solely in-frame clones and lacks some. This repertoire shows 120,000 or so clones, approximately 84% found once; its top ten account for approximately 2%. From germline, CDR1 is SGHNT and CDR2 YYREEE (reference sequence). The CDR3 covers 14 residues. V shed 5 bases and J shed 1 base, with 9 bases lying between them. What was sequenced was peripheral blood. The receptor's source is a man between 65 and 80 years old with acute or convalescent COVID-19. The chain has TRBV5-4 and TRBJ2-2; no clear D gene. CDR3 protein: CASSFPGNTGELFF. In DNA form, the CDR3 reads TGTGCCAGCAGTTTTCCAGGGAACACCGGGGAGCTGTTTTTT.